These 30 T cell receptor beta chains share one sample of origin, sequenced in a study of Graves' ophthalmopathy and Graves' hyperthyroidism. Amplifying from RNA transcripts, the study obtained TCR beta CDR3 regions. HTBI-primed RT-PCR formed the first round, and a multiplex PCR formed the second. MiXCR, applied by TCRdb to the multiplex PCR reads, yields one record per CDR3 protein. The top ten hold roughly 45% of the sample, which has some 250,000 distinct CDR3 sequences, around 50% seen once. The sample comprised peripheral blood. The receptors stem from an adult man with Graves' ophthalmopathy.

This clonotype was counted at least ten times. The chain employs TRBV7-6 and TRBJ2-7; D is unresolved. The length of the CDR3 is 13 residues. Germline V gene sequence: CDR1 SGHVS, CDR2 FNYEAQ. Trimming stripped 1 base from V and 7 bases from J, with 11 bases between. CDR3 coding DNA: TGTGCCAGCAGCTTAGGCCCGCTGGAGGAGCAGTACTTC. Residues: CASSLGPLEEQYF.

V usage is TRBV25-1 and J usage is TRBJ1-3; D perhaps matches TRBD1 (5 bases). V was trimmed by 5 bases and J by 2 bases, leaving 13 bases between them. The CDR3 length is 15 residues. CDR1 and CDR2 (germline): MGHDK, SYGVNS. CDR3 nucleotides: TGTGCCAGCAGTTACGCATTGGGACCTGGAAACACCATATATTTT. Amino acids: CASSYALGPGNTIYF. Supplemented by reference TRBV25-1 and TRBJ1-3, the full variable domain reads EADIYQTPRYLVIGTGKKITLECSQTMGHDKMYWYQQDPGMELHLIHYSYGVNSTEKGDLSSESTVSRIRTEHFPLTLESARPSHTSQYLCASSYALGPGNTIYFGEGSWLTVV.

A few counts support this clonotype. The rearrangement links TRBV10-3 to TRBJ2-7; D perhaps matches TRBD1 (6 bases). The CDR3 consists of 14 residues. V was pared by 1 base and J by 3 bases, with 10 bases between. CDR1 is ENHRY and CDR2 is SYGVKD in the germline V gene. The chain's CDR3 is CAISELDRNYEQYF. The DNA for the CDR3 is TGTGCCATCAGTGAGTTGGACAGAAACTACGAGCAGTACTTC.

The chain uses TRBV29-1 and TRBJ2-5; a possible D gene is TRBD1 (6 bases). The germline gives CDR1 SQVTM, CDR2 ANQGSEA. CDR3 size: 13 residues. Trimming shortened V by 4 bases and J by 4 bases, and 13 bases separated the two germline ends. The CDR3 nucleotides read TGCAGCGTTGCCACAGGGCCCCGAGAGACCCAGTACTTC. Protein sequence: CSVATGPRETQYF. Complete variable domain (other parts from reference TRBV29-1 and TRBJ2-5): SAVISQKPSRDICQRGTSLTIQCQVDSQVTMMFWYRQQPGQSLTLIATANQGSEATYESGFVIDKFPISRPNLTFSTLTVSNMSPEDSSIYLCSVATGPRETQYFGPGTRLLVL.

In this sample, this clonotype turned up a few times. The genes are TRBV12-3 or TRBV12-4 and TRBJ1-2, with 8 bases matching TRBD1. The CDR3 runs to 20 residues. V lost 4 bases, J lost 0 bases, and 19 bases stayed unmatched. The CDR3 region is CASSSTWVWGQDNPNYGYTF. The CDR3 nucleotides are TGTGCCAGCAGTTCAACGTGGGTTTGGGGACAGGATAATCCTAACTATGGCTACACCTTC.

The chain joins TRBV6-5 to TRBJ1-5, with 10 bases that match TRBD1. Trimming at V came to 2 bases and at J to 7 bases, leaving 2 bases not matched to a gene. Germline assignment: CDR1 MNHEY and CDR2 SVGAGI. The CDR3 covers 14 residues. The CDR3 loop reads CASSYGQGGQPQHF. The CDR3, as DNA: TGTGCCAGCAGTTACGGACAGGGGGGGCAGCCCCAGCATTTT.

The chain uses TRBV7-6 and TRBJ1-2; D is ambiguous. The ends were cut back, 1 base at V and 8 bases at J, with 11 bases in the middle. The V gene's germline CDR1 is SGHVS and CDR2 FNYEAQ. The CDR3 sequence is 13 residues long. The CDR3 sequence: CASSLVDRQGYTF. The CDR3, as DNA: TGTGCCAGCAGCTTAGTAGATCGGCAGGGCTACACCTTC.

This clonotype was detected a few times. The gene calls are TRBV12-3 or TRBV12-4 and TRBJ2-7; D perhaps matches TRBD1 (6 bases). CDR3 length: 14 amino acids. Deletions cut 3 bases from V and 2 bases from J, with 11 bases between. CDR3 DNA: TGTGCCAGCAGTTTCGATGAGGGGGCCTACGAGCAGTACTTC. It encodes CASSFDEGAYEQYF.

The CDR3 DNA follows: TGCGCCAGCAGCGAGGGGGCGAAAGCTTTCTTT. Amino acids: CASSEGAKAFF. The chain joins TRBV5-1 to TRBJ1-1, with 7 bases aligning to TRBD1. Trimming took 4 bases from V and 9 from J; bases not matched to a gene: 3. In germline, CDR1 is SGHRS, CDR2 YFSETQ. This CDR3 region has 11 residues.

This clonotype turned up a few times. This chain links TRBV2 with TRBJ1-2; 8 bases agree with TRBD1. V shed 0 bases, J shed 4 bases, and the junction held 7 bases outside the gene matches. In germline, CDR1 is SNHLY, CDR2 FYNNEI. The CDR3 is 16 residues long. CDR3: CASSEARTGGSYGYTF. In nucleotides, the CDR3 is TGTGCCAGCAGTGAAGCGCGAACAGGGGGTAGCTATGGCTACACCTTC.

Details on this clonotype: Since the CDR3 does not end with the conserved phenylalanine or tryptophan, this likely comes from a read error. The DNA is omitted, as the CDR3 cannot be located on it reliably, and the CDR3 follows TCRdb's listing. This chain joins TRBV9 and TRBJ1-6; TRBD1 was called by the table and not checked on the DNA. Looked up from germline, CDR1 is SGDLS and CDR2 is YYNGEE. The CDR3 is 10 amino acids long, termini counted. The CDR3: CASSVDPLAG.

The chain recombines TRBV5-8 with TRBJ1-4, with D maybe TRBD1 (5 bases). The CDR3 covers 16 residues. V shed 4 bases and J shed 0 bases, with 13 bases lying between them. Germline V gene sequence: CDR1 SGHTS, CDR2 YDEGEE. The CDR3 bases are TGTGCCAGCAGCCCGGGGGGGAGTGCAACTAATGAAAAACTGTTTTTT. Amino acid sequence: CASSPGGSATNEKLFF.

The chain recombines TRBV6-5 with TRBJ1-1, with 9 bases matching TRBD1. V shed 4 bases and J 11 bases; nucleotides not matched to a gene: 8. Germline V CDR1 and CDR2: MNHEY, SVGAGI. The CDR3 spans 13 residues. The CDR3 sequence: CASSLGQGLVAFF. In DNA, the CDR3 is TGTGCCAGCAGTTTGGGACAGGGTTTGGTCGCTTTCTTT.

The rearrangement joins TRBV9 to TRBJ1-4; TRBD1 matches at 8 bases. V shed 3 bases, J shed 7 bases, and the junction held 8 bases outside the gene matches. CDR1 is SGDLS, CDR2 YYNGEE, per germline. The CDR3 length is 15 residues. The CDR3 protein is CASSASGTGLEKLFF. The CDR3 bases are TGTGCCAGCAGCGCATCCGGGACAGGCCTTGAAAAACTGTTTTTT.

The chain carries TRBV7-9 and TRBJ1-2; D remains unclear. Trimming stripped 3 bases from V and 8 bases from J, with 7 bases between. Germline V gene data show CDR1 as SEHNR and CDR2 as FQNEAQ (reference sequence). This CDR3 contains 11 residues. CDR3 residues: CASSFSEGYTF. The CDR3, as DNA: TGTGCCAGCAGCTTCTCAGAGGGCTACACCTTC.

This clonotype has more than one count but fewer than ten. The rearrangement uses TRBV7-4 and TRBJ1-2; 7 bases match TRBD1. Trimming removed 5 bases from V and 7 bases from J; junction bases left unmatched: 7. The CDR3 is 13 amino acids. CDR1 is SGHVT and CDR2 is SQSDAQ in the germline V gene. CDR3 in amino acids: CASSPRTGGGYTF. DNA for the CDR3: TGTGCCAGCAGCCCTAGGACAGGAGGTGGCTACACCTTC.

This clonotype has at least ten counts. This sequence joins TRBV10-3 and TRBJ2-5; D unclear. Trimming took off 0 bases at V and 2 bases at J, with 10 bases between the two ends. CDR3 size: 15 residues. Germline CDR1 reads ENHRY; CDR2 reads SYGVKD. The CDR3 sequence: CAISESGSSQETQYF. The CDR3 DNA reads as TGTGCCATCAGTGAGTCGGGCAGTAGTCAAGAGACCCAGTACTTC.

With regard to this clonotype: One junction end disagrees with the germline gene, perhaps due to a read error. CDR3 sequence: CATSRARGRGTEAF. The CDR3 bases are TGTGCCACCAGCAGAGCAAGGGGGCGAGGTACTGAAGCTTTC. This chain joins TRBV15 and TRBJ2-6, with 7 bases identical to TRBD1. Germline lookup yields CDR1 LNHNV and CDR2 YYDKDF (reference sequence). The CDR3 spans 14 residues.

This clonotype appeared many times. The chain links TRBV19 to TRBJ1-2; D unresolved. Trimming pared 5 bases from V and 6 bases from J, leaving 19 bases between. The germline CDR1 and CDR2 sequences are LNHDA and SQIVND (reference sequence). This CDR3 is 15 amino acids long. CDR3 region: CASSPAAPLKHGYTF. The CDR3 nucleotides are TGTGCCAGTAGTCCCGCGGCACCCCTAAAGCATGGCTACACCTTC.

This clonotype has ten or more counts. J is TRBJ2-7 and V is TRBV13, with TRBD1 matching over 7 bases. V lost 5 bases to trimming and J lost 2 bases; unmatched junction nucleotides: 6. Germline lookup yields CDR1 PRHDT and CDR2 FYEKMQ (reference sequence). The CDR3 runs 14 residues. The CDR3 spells CASSRTGDTYEQYF. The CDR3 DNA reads TGTGCCAGCAGCAGAACAGGGGACACCTACGAGCAGTACTTC.

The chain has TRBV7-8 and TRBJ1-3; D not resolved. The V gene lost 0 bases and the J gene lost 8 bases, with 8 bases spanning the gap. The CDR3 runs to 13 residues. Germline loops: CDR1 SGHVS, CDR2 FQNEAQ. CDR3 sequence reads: CASSLALGYTIYF. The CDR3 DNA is TGTGCCAGCAGCTTAGCCCTGGGTTACACCATATATTTT.

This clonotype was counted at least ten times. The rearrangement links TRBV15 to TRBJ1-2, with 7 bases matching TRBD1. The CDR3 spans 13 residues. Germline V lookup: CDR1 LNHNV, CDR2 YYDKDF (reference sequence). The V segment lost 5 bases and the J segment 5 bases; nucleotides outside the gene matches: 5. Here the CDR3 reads CATSDRAGYGYTF. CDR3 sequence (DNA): TGTGCCACCAGCGACAGGGCAGGGTATGGCTACACCTTC.

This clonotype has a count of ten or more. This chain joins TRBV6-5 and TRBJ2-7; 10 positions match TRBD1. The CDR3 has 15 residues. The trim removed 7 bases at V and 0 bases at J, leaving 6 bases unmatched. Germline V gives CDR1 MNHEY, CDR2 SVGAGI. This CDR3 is CASIPGQGPSYEQYF. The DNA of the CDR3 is TGTGCCAGCATCCCGGGACAGGGGCCCTCCTACGAGCAGTACTTC.

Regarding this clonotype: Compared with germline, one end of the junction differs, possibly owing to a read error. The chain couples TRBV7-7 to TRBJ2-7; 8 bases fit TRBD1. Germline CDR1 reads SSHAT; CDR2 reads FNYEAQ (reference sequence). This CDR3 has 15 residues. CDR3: CASSAGTGGSYEQYF. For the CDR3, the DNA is TGTGCTAGCAGCGCCGGGACAGGTGGGTCCTACGAGCAGTACTTC. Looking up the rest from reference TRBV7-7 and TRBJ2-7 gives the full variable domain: GAGVSQSPRYKVTKRGQDVTLRCDPISSHATLYWYQQALGQGPEFLTYFNYEAQPDKSGLPSDRFSAERPEGSISTLTIQRTEQRDSAMYRCASSAGTGGSYEQYFGPGTRLTVT.

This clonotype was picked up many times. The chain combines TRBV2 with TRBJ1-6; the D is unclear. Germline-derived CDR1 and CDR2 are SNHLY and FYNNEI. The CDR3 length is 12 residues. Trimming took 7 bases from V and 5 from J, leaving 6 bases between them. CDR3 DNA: TGTGCCAGCAAATTGAATAATTCACCCCTCCACTTT. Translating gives CASKLNNSPLHF.

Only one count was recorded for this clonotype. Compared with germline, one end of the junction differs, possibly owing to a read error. CDR3 DNA: TGTGCCAGCAGCGGACAGTCTTCCTCCGAGCAGTACTTC. Amino acid sequence: CASSGQSSSEQYF. This chain connects TRBV12-3 or TRBV12-4 to TRBJ2-7, with D possibly matching TRBD1 (6 bases). The CDR3 runs to 13 residues.

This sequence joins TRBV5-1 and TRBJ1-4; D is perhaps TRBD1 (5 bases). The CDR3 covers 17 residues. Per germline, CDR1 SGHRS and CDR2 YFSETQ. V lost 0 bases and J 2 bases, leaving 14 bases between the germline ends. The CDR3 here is CASSLGGRFATNEKLFF. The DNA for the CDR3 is TGCGCCAGCAGCTTGGGGGGACGTTTCGCGACTAATGAAAAACTGTTTTTT.

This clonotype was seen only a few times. CDR3 nucleotide sequence: TGTGCCAGCAGGGTGGGGTCGGTGGACACTGAAGCTTTCTTT. This gives the protein CASRVGSVDTEAFF. The gene calls are TRBV19 and TRBJ1-1; D may be TRBD1 (5 bases). Trimming pared 9 bases from V and 3 bases from J, leaving 17 bases between. The CDR3 runs to 14 residues. CDR1 and CDR2 (germline): LNHDA, SQIVND (reference sequence).

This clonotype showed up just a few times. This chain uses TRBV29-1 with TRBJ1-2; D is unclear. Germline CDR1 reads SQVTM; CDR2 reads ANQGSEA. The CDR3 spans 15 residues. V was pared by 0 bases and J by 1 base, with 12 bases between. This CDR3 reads CSVEDPAQLNYGYTF. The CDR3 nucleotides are TGCAGCGTTGAAGATCCCGCGCAACTTAACTATGGCTACACCTTC.

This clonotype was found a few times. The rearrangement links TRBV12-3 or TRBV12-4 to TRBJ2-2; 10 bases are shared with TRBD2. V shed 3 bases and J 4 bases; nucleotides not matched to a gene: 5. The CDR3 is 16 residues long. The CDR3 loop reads CASSFWTSGPTGELFF. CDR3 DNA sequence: TGTGCCAGCAGTTTTTGGACTAGCGGACCCACCGGGGAGCTGTTTTTT.